This T cell receptor beta chain was captured in a study of regulatory T cells in long-lasting Graves disease. General study points: Only peripheral blood was studied, not thyroid tissue. Persistent disease was associated with favored TRBV28 usage and with favored use of TRBJ1-2 and TRBJ2-5. New patients shared fewer public clonotypes (approximately 1,000) than persistent patients did (roughly 2,500).

This CDR3 has 17 residues. Germline V CDR1 and CDR2: MDHEN, SYDVKM. Stated time point: newly diagnosed GD, antithyroid drugs for less than 3 months. Generation of the TCR library employed RNA extracted from PBMCs. As for this clonotype: Its target is not known. One end of the junction is discordant with germline, which a read error may explain.

Sequencing libraries for TCR beta were prepared with iRepertoire HTBI primers and Arm-PCR of CDR3 regions. TCRdb ran MiXCR on the multiplex PCR reads and lists one entry per CDR3 protein. The sample shows 510,000 or so distinct CDR3 sequences, about 11% of them seen only once. This sample also appeared in a second study, on T cells in Graves' hyperthyroidism and ophthalmopathy. That publication notes: Also found in blood were most expanded thyroid clonotypes above 0.001.

The chain uses TRBV28 and TRBJ2-1; 9 bases fit TRBD2. This TCR came from a woman under 40 with Graves disease. The sequencing used peripheral blood mononuclear cells (PBMCs), collected at new diagnosis, from a patient treated with antithyroid drugs. The CDR3: CASSLRLAGLGYSEQFF. The CDR3 nucleotides read TGTGCCAGCAGTTTACGGCTAGCGGGACTAGGCTACAGTGAGCAGTTCTTC.